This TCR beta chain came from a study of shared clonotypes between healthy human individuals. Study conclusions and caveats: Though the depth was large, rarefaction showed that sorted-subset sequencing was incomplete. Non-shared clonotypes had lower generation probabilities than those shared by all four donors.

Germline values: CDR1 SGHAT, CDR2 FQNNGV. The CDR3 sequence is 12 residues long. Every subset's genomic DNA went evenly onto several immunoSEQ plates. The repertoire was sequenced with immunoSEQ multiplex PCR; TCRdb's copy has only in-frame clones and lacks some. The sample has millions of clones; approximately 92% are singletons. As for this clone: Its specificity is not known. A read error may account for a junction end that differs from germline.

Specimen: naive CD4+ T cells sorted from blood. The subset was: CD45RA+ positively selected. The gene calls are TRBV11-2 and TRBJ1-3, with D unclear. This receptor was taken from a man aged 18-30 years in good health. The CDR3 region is CASSPSGNTIYF. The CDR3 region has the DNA TGTGCCAGCAGCCCGTCTGGGAACACCATATATTTT.